The 17 T cell receptor beta chains below were found in one sample sequenced in a study of blood T cell repertoires in COVID-19. Assay: immunoSEQ multiplex PCR; the TCRdb copy retains only in-frame clones and omits some. The top ten clones hold over 6.5% of a sample with approximately 180,000 clones, approximately 80% of them seen once. The sample was peripheral blood. The receptors come from a woman in her forties with COVID-19, enrolled during active disease.

This sequence joins TRBV28 and TRBJ2-7; 7 bases line up with TRBD1. The germline gives CDR1 MDHEN, CDR2 SYDVKM. CDR3 length equals 17 residues. J lost 1 base, V lost 5 bases, and 14 bases had no gene match. CDR3 protein: CASSANIWGQKSYEQYF. The CDR3 DNA sequence: TGTGCCAGCAGTGCAAATATATGGGGACAGAAGTCCTACGAGCAGTACTTC.

For the CDR3, the DNA is TGCGCCAGCAGATTTTCCGTGGATACGCAGTATTTT. Protein sequence: CASRFSVDTQYF. The chain recombines TRBV5-1 with TRBJ2-3; D remains ambiguous. The CDR3 runs 12 residues. V was cut by 5 bases and J by 6 bases, with 10 bases left in between. Looked up from germline, CDR1 is SGHRS and CDR2 is YFSETQ.

This chain uses TRBV6-5 with TRBJ1-5; D unclear. The CDR3 has 14 amino acids. Germline assignment: CDR1 MNHEY and CDR2 SVGAGI. Trimming stripped 0 bases from V and 4 bases from J, with 7 bases between. The CDR3 DNA sequence: TGTGCCAGCAGTTACTCAGGAGAGAATCAGCCCCAGCATTTT. Its protein is CASSYSGENQPQHF.

The chain uses TRBV7-9 and TRBJ1-4; D remains unclear. The CDR3 has 15 amino acids. CDR1 SEHNR and CDR2 FQNEAQ come from the germline V gene (reference sequence). V was trimmed by 5 bases and J by 7 bases, leaving 17 bases between them. CDR3 sequence reads: CASSLFQARGEKLFF. In nucleotides, the CDR3 is TGTGCCAGCAGCCTATTTCAGGCGCGGGGTGAAAAACTGTTTTTT.

The chain carries TRBV6-1 and TRBJ1-5, with 7 nucleotides matching TRBD1. In germline, CDR1 is MNHNS, CDR2 SASEGT. The trim removed 4 bases at V and 4 bases at J, leaving 10 bases unmatched. CDR3 length equals 16 residues. The CDR3 DNA is TGTGCCAGCAGTGTGATAAGAGGGGGCATGAATCAGCCCCAGCATTTT. The encoded protein is CASSVIRGGMNQPQHF.

The chain joins TRBV4-1 to TRBJ2-3, with 8 nucleotides matching TRBD2. Germline values: CDR1 MGHRA, CDR2 YSYEKL. The CDR3 covers 17 residues. V lost 2 bases, J lost 2 bases, and 9 bases stayed unmatched. CDR3 protein: CASSQTGTRILTDTQYF. In DNA, the CDR3 is TGCGCCAGCAGCCAAACCGGGACTAGGATTCTCACAGATACGCAGTATTTT.

This clone has just one count. The DNA for the CDR3 is TGTGCCAGCAGCCAAGGGCGGTCCAATACACCCCTCCACTTT. It codes for CASSQGRSNTPLHF. The chain uses TRBV14 and TRBJ1-6; unclear D gene. Germline V lookup: CDR1 SGHDN, CDR2 FVKESK. The V gene lost 1 base and the J gene lost 11 bases, with 12 bases spanning the gap. The CDR3 runs to 14 residues.

The count of this clone is one. The chain couples TRBV4-1 to TRBJ2-7; D is possibly TRBD1 (6 bases). The CDR3 is 15 residues long. Per germline, CDR1 MGHRA and CDR2 YSYEKL. V shed 4 bases and J shed 0 bases, with 13 bases lying between them. The CDR3 reads CASSPMTGNSYEQYF. DNA of the CDR3: TGCGCCAGCAGCCCAATGACAGGAAACTCCTACGAGCAGTACTTC.

V is TRBV7-2 and J is TRBJ1-2, with a possible D match to TRBD1 (6 bases). Germline lookup yields CDR1 SGHTA and CDR2 FQGNSA. This CDR3 is built from 14 residues. Trimming shortened V by 5 bases and J by 3 bases, and 13 bases separated the two germline ends. CDR3 nucleotide sequence: TGTGCCAGCAGCCCTAGGGGGGGTGACTATGGCTACACCTTC. Amino acid sequence: CASSPRGGDYGYTF.

A word on this clone: Sequence at one end of the junction differs from germline and may be a read error. The V call is TRBV19, the J call TRBJ2-1, with 15 bases lining up with TRBD2. The germline gives CDR1 LNHDA, CDR2 SQIVND (reference sequence). The CDR3 runs to 13 residues. DNA of the CDR3: TGTGCCAGTAGTTTCGGACTAGCGGGGGGGCCGGTCTTC. Amino acids: CASSFGLAGGPVF.

The rearrangement links TRBV24-1 to TRBJ2-3; maybe TRBD1 (6 bases). The CDR3 contains 15 residues. Germline V gene data show CDR1 as KGHDR and CDR2 as SFDVKD. V lost 0 bases to trimming and J lost 9 bases, with 15 bases between them. The CDR3 sequence is CATSDLGGPKDTQYF. For the CDR3, the DNA is TGTGCCACCAGTGATTTGGGGGGCCCAAAGGACACGCAGTATTTT.

On this clone itself: One end of the junction does not line up with germline, which may come from a read error. This rearrangement joins TRBV7-9 to TRBJ1-1, with D perhaps matching TRBD1 (6 bases). Germline-derived CDR1 and CDR2 are SEHNR and FQNEAQ (reference sequence). The CDR3 is 14 amino acids. Written as DNA, the CDR3 is TGTGCCAGCAGCCTAGCAGGGGATTTCACTGAAGCTTTCTTT. This gives the protein CASSLAGDFTEAFF.

The V and J genes are TRBV7-2 and TRBJ2-7, with TRBD2 matching over 12 bases. Germline CDR1 and CDR2: SGHTA and FQGNSA. The junction had 8 bases not matched to a gene; V was cut back by 5 bases and J by 0 bases. The length of the CDR3 is 17 residues. As DNA, the CDR3 is TGTGCCAGCAGCCCTAGGACTAGCGGGGCCCGCTCCTACGAGCAGTACTTC. This translates into CASSPRTSGARSYEQYF. Complete variable domain (other parts from reference TRBV7-2 and TRBJ2-7): GAGVSQSPSNKVTEKGKDVELRCDPISGHTALYWYRQSLGQGLEFLIYFQGNSAPDKSGLPSDRFSAERTGGSVSTLTIQRTQQEDSAVYLCASSPRTSGARSYEQYFGPGTRLTVT.

V is TRBV28 and J is TRBJ2-3; 11 nucleotides match TRBD1. Per the germline V gene, CDR1 is MDHEN and CDR2 is SYDVKM. The CDR3 is 15 amino acids. The V and J ends lost 10 bases and 5 bases, in that order; junction bases with no gene match: 11. In DNA, the CDR3 is TGTGCCACCACCCCTTGGACAGGGGGCGTAGATACGCAGTATTTT. Protein sequence: CATTPWTGGVDTQYF.

The chain recombines TRBV28 with TRBJ1-1, with 7 nucleotides matching TRBD1. Germline V gene data show CDR1 as MDHEN and CDR2 as SYDVKM. After removal of 5 bases from V and 7 bases from J, the junction contained 13 bases not matched to a gene. The CDR3 totals 15 residues. The CDR3, as DNA: TGTGCCAGCAGTCTATCGGGACAGCCTCCTTTTGAAGCTTTCTTT. Its translation is CASSLSGQPPFEAFF.

This rearrangement joins TRBV28 to TRBJ1-1; D ambiguous. With 5 bases removed from V and 0 bases from J, the gap between germline ends came to 7 bases. CDR1 and CDR2 from the germline V gene are MDHEN and SYDVKM. The CDR3 is made up of 13 amino acids. The CDR3 loop is CASSRLMNTEAFF. In DNA form, the CDR3 reads TGTGCCAGCAGTCGACTTATGAACACTGAAGCTTTCTTT.

As regards this clone: One junction end disagrees with the germline gene, perhaps due to a read error. This chain connects TRBV7-7 to TRBJ1-1; no reliable D call. Germline CDR1 and CDR2: SSHAT and FNYEAQ (reference sequence). The length of the CDR3 is 13 residues. The CDR3 DNA follows: TGTGCTAGCAGCTTAGCCGAGAGCACTGAAGCTTTCTTT. Protein: CASSLAESTEAFF.